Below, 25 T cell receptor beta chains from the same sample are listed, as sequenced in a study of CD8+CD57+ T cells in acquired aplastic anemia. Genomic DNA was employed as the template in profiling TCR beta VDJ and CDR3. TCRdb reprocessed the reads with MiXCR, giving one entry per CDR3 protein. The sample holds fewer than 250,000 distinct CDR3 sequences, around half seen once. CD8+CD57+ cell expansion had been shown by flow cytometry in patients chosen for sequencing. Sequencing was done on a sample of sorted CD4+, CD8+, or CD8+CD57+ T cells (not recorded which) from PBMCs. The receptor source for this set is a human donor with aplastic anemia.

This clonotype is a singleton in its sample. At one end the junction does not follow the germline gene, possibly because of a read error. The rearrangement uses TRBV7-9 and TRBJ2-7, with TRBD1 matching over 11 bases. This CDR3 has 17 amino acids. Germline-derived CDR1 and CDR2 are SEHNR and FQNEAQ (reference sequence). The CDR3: CASSLVDRGPHFNEQYF. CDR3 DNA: TGTGCTAGCAGCTTAGTGGACAGGGGGCCCCACTTTAACGAGCAGTACTTC.

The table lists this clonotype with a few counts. The chain's CDR3 is CASSGGLAGETQYF. As DNA, the CDR3 is TGTGCCAGCAGTGGGGGACTAGCGGGAGAGACCCAGTACTTC. The chain employs TRBV2 and TRBJ2-5; 12 bases match TRBD2. This CDR3 has 14 amino acids. V lost 4 bases, J lost 4 bases, and 1 base stayed unmatched. Germline CDR1 is SNHLY and CDR2 is FYNNEI.

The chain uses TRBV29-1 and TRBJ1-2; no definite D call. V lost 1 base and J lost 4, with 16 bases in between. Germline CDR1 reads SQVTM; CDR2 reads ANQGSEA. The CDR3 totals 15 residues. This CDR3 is CSVEVPGEISYGYTF. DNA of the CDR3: TGCAGCGTTGAAGTGCCCGGAGAGATTAGCTATGGCTACACCTTC.

The CDR3: CASSSIQGAAGYGYTF. For the CDR3, the DNA is TGTGCCAGTAGTTCAATACAGGGGGCTGCCGGCTATGGCTACACCTTC. J is TRBJ1-2 and V is TRBV19; TRBD1 agrees at 9 bases. The CDR3 sequence is 16 residues long. The ends lost 5 bases at V and 4 bases at J; junction bases unmatched: 11. Germline V CDR1 and CDR2: LNHDA, SQIVND (reference sequence).

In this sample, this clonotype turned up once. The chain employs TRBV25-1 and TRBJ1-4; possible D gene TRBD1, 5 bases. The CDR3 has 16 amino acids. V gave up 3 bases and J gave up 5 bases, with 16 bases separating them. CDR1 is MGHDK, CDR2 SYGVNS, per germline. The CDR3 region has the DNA TGTGCCAGCAGTGAGTACACGACAGTGGTAAATGAAAAACTGTTTTTT. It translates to CASSEYTTVVNEKLFF.

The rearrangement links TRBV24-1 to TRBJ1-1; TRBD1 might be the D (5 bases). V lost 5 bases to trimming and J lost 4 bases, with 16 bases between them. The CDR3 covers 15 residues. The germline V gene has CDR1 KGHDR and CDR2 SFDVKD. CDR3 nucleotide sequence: TGTGCCACCAGTGCGTCAGGGACGGGAAGCACTGAAGCTTTCTTT. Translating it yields CATSASGTGSTEAFF.

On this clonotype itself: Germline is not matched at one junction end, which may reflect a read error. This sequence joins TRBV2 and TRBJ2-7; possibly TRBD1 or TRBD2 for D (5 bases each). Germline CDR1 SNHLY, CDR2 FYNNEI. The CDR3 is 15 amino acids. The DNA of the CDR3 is TGTGCCAGCAGGGAAGGGACGGCCACCTCCTACGAGCAGTACTTC. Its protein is CASREGTATSYEQYF.

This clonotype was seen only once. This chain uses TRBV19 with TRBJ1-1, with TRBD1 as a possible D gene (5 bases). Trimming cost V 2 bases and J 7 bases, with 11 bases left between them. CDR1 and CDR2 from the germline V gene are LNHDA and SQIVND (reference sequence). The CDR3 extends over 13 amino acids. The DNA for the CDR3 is TGTGCCAGTAGTATAAGATCGGGGCATGAAGCTTTCTTT. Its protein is CASSIRSGHEAFF.

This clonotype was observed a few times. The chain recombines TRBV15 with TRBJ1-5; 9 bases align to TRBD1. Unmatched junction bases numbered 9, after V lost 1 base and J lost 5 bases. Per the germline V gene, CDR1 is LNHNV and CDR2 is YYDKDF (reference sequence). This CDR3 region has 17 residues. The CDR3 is CATSRGDRDPMDQPQHF. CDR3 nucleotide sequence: TGTGCCACCAGCAGAGGGGACAGGGACCCGATGGATCAGCCCCAGCATTTT.

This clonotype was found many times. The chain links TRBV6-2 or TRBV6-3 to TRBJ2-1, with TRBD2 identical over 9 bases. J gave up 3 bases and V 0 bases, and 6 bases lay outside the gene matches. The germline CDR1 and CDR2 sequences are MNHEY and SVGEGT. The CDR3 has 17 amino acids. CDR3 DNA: TGTGCCAGCAGTTACTCTAACCCTAGCGGGGACTACAATGAGCAGTTCTTC. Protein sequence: CASSYSNPSGDYNEQFF.

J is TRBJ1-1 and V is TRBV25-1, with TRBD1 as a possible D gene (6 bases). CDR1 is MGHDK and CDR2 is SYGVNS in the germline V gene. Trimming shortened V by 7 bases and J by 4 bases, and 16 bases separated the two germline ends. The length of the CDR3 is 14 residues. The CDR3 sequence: CASMGAGEGTEAFF. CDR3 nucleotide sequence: TGTGCCAGCATGGGGGCAGGGGAGGGCACTGAAGCTTTCTTT.

The CDR3 reads CASSEVGDRTEAFF. As DNA, the CDR3 is TGTGCCAGCAGTGAAGTGGGGGACCGCACTGAAGCTTTCTTT. The chain recombines TRBV6-1 with TRBJ1-1, with D perhaps matching TRBD1 (5 bases). The V end was cut by 1 base, the J end by 4 bases, with 10 bases between. The CDR3 is 14 amino acids. Germline V lookup: CDR1 MNHNS, CDR2 SASEGT.

The CDR3 DNA reads as TGTGCCAGCAGCGTAGGGCAGGGCACTGAAGCTTTCTTT. It encodes CASSVGQGTEAFF. The rearrangement joins TRBV9 to TRBJ1-1; weak D call: TRBD1 (5 bases). Trimming left V 0 bases short and J 4 bases short, with 7 bases between. This CDR3 is built from 13 residues. Germline values: CDR1 SGDLS, CDR2 YYNGEE.

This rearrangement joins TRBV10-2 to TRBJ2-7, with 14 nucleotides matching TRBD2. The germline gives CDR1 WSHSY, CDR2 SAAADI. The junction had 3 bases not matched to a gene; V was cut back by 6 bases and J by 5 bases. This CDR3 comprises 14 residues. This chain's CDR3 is CASREGLAGDEQYF. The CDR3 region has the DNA TGCGCCAGCAGAGAGGGACTAGCGGGGGACGAGCAGTACTTC.

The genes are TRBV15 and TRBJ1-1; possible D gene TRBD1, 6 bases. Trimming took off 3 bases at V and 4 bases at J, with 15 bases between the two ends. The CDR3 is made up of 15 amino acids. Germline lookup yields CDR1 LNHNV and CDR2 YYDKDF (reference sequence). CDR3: CATSSALGGATEAFF. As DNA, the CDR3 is TGTGCCACCAGCAGCGCCCTCGGGGGGGCCACTGAAGCTTTCTTT.

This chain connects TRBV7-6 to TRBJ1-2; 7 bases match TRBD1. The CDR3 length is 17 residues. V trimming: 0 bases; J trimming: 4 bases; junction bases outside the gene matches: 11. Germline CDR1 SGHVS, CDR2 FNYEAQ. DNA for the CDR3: TGTGCCAGCAGCTTAGCCCCTCAGACAGGGTTAGGCTATGGCTACACCTTC. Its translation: CASSLAPQTGLGYGYTF.

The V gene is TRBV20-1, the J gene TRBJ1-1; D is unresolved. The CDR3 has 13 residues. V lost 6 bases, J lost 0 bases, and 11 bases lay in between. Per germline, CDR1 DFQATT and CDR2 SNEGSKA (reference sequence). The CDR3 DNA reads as TGCAGTGCCGTAGGGATATTGAACACTGAAGCTTTCTTT. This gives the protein CSAVGILNTEAFF.

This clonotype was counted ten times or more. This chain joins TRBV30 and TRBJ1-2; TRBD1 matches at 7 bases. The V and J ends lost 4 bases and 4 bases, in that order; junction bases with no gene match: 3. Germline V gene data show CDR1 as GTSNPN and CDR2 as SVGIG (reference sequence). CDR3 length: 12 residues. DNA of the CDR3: TGTGCCTGGAACAGGGGCGGCTATGGCTACACCTTC. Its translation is CAWNRGGYGYTF.

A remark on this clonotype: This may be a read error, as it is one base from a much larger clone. CDR3 nucleotide sequence: TGTGCCAGCAGCGTGTTGACAGATAGCAATCAGCCCCAGCATTTT. Translation gives CASSVLTDSNQPQHF. This chain uses TRBV5-1 with TRBJ1-5; weak D call: TRBD1 (5 bases). Germline-derived CDR1 and CDR2 are SGHRS and YFSETQ. The CDR3 is 15 amino acids.

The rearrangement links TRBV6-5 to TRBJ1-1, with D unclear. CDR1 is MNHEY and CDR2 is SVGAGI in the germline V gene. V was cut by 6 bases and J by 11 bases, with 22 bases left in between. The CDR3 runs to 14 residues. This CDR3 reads CASRTGAGGLGAFF. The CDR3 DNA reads TGTGCCAGCAGGACTGGAGCGGGAGGGCTTGGCGCTTTCTTT.

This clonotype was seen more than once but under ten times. CDR3 coding DNA: TGTGCCACCAGTGATACTACCTCTAGGGAAGATACGCAGTATTTT. Translated: CATSDTTSREDTQYF. The chain has TRBV24-1 and TRBJ2-3; D is undetermined. Germline CDR1 reads KGHDR; CDR2 reads SFDVKD. This CDR3 is built from 15 residues. Trimming stripped 3 bases from V and 5 bases from J, with 14 bases between.

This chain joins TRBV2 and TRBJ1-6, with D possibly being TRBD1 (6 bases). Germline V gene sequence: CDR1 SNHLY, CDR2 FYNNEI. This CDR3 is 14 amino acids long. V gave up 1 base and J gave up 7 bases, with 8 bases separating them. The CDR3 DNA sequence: TGTGCCAGCAGTGAAGACAGGGCAAATTCACCCCTCCACTTT. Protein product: CASSEDRANSPLHF.

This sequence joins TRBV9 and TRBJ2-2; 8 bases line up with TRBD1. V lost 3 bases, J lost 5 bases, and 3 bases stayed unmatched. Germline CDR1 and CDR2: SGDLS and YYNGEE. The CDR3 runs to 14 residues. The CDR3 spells CASSGTGSTGELFF. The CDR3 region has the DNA TGTGCCAGCAGCGGGACAGGGAGTACCGGGGAGCTGTTTTTT. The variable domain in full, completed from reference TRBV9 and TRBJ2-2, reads DSGVTQTPKHLITATGQRVTLRCSPRSGDLSVYWYQQSLDQGLQFLIQYYNGEERAKGNILERFSAQQFPDLHSELNLSSLELGDSALYFCASSGTGSTGELFFGEGSRLTVL.

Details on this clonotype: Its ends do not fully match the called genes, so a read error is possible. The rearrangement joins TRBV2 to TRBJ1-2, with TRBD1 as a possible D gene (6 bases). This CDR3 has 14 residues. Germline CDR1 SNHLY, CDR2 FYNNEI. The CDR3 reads CASSEDRSTYGYTF. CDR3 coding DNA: TGTGCCAGCAGCGAAGACAGGTCAACCTATGGCTACACCTTC. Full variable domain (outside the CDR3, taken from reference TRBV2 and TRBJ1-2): EPEVTQTPSHQVTQMGQEVILRCVPISNHLYFYWYRQILGQKVEFLVSFYNNEISEKSEIFDDQFSVERPDGSNFTLKIRSTKLEDSAMYFCASSEDRSTYGYTFGSGTRLTVV.

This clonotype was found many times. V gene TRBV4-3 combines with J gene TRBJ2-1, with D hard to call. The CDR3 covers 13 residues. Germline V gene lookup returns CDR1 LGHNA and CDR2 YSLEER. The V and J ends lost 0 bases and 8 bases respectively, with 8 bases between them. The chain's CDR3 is CASSQDELDEQFF. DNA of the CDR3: TGCGCCAGCAGCCAAGATGAATTGGATGAGCAGTTCTTC.